This entry lists 3 T cell receptor beta chains sequenced from one sample in a study of T cells after yellow fever vaccination. TCRdb analysed the 5' RACE reads with MiXCR anew, one entry per CDR3 protein. The sample lists just under 600,000 distinct CDR3 sequences, around an eighth occurring once. The sequences come from PBMCs, collected on the day of the yellow fever booster vaccination. The receptor source for this set is a man in his thirties or forties who received the YFV17D yellow fever vaccine.

This clonotype was seen repeatedly, ten times or more. The chain combines TRBV10-2 with TRBJ2-7; D might be TRBD2 (6 bases). CDR1 and CDR2 (germline): WSHSY, SAAADI. V shed 8 bases and J shed 7 bases, with 12 bases lying between them. CDR3 length equals 11 residues. CDR3 residues: CASGGLREQYF. CDR3 DNA sequence: TGCGCCAGCGGGGGGTTACGGGAGCAGTACTTC.

This clonotype was observed a handful of times. This chain uses TRBV20-1 with TRBJ2-1, with 11 nucleotides matching TRBD1. Germline trimming cut 0 bases from V and 9 bases from J; bases unmatched to any gene: 4. This CDR3 is 14 amino acids long. Germline CDR1 and CDR2: DFQATT and SNEGSKA (reference sequence). This CDR3 is CSARDAGTGGEQFF. The CDR3 region has the DNA TGCAGTGCTAGAGATGCGGGGACAGGGGGTGAGCAGTTCTTC.

This clonotype showed up just a few times. This chain uses TRBV12-3 or TRBV12-4 with TRBJ2-7, with 7 positions matching TRBD2. The CDR3 runs to 15 residues. V dropped 2 bases and J dropped 0; count of bases not matched to a gene: 4. CDR3 sequence reads: CASSLRGTTSYEQYF. The CDR3 DNA sequence: TGTGCCAGCAGTTTACGGGGGACTACCTCCTACGAGCAGTACTTC.